This T cell receptor (beta chain) was observed in a study of metastatic and nonmetastatic thyroid tumors. Study-level background: Across blood and tumor or nodule tissue, repertoires from malignant and benign thyroid patients were compared with one another.

Authors' data handling: Using the CDR3 differences seen across clinicopathological groups, the authors built a distant-metastasis classifier for papillary thyroid cancer, which was meant to discriminate distant-metastatic patients. Via MiXCR, TCRdb re-called the PCR reads. Clone size and V and J calls follow TCRdb, not the original study. The table includes about 34,000 clones, about a sixth detected once. Before thyroid surgery, none of the patients had received any treatment. This clone was recorded many times. The antigen remains undetermined. CDR1 SGHKS and CDR2 YYEKEE come from the germline V gene (reference sequence). CDR3 size: 15 residues. Trimming shortened V by 0 bases and J by 0 bases, and 7 bases separated the two germline ends. Study-level findings and limits: As reported, TCR beta diversity in blood and tumor was significantly higher in malignant thyroid tumors than in benign nodules.

The specimen sequenced was blood. This receptor was taken from a female donor with papillary thyroid cancer or a benign thyroid nodule (not recorded which). Some clones in this sample may be carry-over from other donors' samples. The gene calls are TRBV5-5 and TRBJ2-1, with D perhaps matching TRBD1 (6 bases). The CDR3 protein is CASSLGGGSYNEQFF. The CDR3 DNA is TGTGCCAGCAGCTTGGGAGGGGGCTCCTACAATGAGCAGTTCTTC.